In this sample, the clone carrying this TCR beta chain turned up a few times. Antigen: not known. This sample is drawn from a study of blood T cells in healthy people across ages. The CDR3 totals 16 residues. CDR1 is LNHDA, CDR2 SQIVND, per germline (reference sequence). Trimming shortened V by 3 bases and J by 0 bases, and 9 bases separated the two germline ends. PCR was performed a second time for about 7 to 11 cycles using a sample-barcoded 5' primer and a J-beta primer mix. Every cDNA molecule carried a tag from a template-switch adaptor bearing 12 random nucleotides. Every sample gave at least 2.5 million paired-end reads containing CDR3. TCRdb processed the 5' RACE reads anew with MiXCR; each CDR3 protein has one entry. Among about 700,000 distinct CDR3 sequences listed, less than 40% were seen once. Investigators took about 10 milliliters of peripheral blood from every donor. Study-level points and caveats: With age, beta diversity per million T cells declined roughly linearly, significantly by over 35.

Sequenced: blood. The chain is built from TRBV19 and TRBJ1-6; D is uncertain. This clonotype originated in a woman at least 80 years old in good health. CDR3 sequence (DNA): TGTGCCAGTAGTATTGGCAGGAGCTCCTATAATTCACCCCTCCACTTT. This gives the protein CASSIGRSSYNSPLHF.